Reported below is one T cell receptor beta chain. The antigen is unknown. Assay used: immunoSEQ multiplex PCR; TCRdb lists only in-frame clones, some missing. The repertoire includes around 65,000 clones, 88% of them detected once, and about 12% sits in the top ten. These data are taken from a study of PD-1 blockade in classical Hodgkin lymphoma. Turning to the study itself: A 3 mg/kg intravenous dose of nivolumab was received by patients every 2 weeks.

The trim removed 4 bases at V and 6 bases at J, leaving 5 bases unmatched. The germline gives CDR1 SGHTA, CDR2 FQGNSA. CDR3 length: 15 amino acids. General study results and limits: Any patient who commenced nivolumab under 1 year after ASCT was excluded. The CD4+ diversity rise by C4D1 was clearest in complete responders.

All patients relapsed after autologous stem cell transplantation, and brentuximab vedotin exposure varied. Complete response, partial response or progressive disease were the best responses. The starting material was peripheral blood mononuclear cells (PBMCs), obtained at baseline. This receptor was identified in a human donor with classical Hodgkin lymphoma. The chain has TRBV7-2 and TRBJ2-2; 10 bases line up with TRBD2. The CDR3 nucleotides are TGTGCCAGCAGCTACGGGACTAGCGTTTCCGGGGAGCTGTTTTTT. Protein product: CASSYGTSVSGELFF.